The source of this TCR beta chain is a study of blood T cell repertoires in COVID-19. Study summary: The cDNA or gDNA used as material had been derived from T cells, B-cell-depleted T cells, or PBMCs.

This CDR3 has 16 amino acids. Germline V CDR1 and CDR2: SGHAT, FQNNGV. The V end was cut by 5 bases, the J end by 0 bases, with 16 bases between. Method: immunoSEQ multiplex PCR; TCRdb's copy keeps in-frame clones and lacks some. The repertoire holds around 60,000 clones, with approximately 80% as singletons. V gene TRBV11-2 combines with J gene TRBJ1-1; weak D call: TRBD1 (5 bases). The sequencing input was peripheral blood. The receptor was isolated from a man between 50 and 59 years old with COVID-19, enrolled during active disease. CDR3 DNA: TGTGCCAGCAGCCCCTTTTGGGGCTTGATGAACACTGAAGCTTTCTTT. Its translation: CASSPFWGLMNTEAFF. The variable domain in full, completed from reference TRBV11-2 and TRBJ1-1, reads EAGVAQSPRYKIIEKRQSVAFWCNPISGHATLYWYQQILGQGPKLLIQFQNNGVVDDSQLPKDRFSAERLKGVDSTLKIQPAKLEDSAVYLCASSPFWGLMNTEAFFGQGTRLTVV.